The rows below give T cell receptor beta chains drawn from one sample of a study of cytomegalovirus exposure and HLA in healthy donors. Sequenced by immunoSEQ multiplex PCR; TCRdb stores in-frame clones only, minus some. The sample holds 95,000 to 150,000 clones; roughly 89% are singletons and the top ten take around 1.1%. The sequenced sample consisted of PBMCs. The receptors derive from a young woman in good health and CMV-seronegative. The CDR3 runs from the conserved cysteine through the conserved F or W. Fields, in order: V gene, clone size, D gene, J gene, CDR3 DNA, CDR3 protein. A D gene is named only where the DNA matches it firmly. Not every row has a clone size; where given, it reads once, few, many or a size class.

TRBV6-5	NA	TRBD1	TRBJ1-1	TGTGCCAGCAGTAAGCCCGGGACAGGGGGGACTGAAGCTTTCTTT	CASSKPGTGGTEAFF
TRBV28	NA	NA	TRBJ1-2	TGTGCCAGCACCCTCGGGGGGGGAACCTATGGCTACACCTTC	CASTLGGGTYGYTF
TRBV21-1	once	NA	TRBJ1-5	TGTGCCAGCAGCACCCCTACGGACAGGGTGAATCACGGGCTCAATCAGCCCCAGCATTTT	CASSTPTDRVNHGLNQPQHF
TRBV5-1	NA	NA	TRBJ1-3	TGCGCCAGCAGCTCCCCCGAGACTTCTGGAAACACCATATATTTT	CASSSPETSGNTIYF
TRBV10-3	NA	NA	TRBJ1-4	TGTGCCACGCAAGAACAGAACGCCAATGAAAAACTGTTTTTT	CATQEQNANEKLFF
TRBV27	NA	NA	TRBJ2-1	TGTGCCACCGTGCCGGCGAGGACTTACAATGAGCAGTTCTTC	CATVPARTYNEQFF
TRBV15	NA	NA	TRBJ2-1	TGTGCCACCAGCAGGGAGTGGCTACGCTCCTACAATGAGCAGTTCTTC	CATSREWLRSYNEQFF
TRBV29-1	NA	TRBD1	TRBJ1-2	TGCAGCGTTGGGACAGGGAACTATGGCTACACCTTC	CSVGTGNYGYTF
TRBV7-2	NA	TRBD1	TRBJ1-1	TGTGCCAGCAGCAACCTCGGGACAGGGGTTGTTGCTTTCTTT	CASSNLGTGVVAFF
TRBV30	NA	TRBD1	TRBJ1-2	TGTGCCTGGAGTGTGCCGGACAGGGCCAATGGCTACACCTTC	CAWSVPDRANGYTF
TRBV5-6	NA	NA	TRBJ2-5	TGTGCCAGCAGCTTGGGAGCTGGGGGAGGAGAGACCCAGTACTTC	CASSLGAGGGETQYF
TRBV27	NA	TRBD1	TRBJ2-2	TGTGCCAGCAGCCGACAGGGGACCGGGGAGCTGTTTTTT	CASSRQGTGELFF
TRBV6-5	NA	NA	TRBJ1-3	TGTGCCAGCAGTTACTCGTATACAGGGTCTGGAAACACCATATATTTT	CASSYSYTGSGNTIYF
TRBV29-1	once	NA	TRBJ2-1	TGCAGCGTTGAAGGGGGTACAGGCTCCTACAATGAGCAGTTCTTC	CSVEGGTGSYNEQFF
TRBV28	NA	TRBD2	TRBJ2-1	TGTGCCAGCAGCCCCATCGCAACACTAGCGGGAGAGTATGAGCAGTTCTTC	CASSPIATLAGEYEQFF
TRBV7-8	NA	TRBD1	TRBJ1-6	TGTGCCAGCAGCTTGGGACAGGCTAGCCTCCACTTT	CASSLGQASLHF
TRBV19	many	NA	TRBJ1-1	TGTGCCAGTCGCACCGCAGGGAAGGACACTGAAGCTTTCTTT	CASRTAGKDTEAFF
TRBV4-3	NA	NA	TRBJ2-3	TGCGCCAGCAGCCTAAGGGGCGCGGATAGCACAGATACGCAGTATTTT	CASSLRGADSTDTQYF
TRBV5-1	NA	TRBD1	TRBJ1-6	TGCGCCAGCAGCCCGACAGGGGGGAATTCACCCCTCCACTTT	CASSPTGGNSPLHF
TRBV2	NA	TRBD1	TRBJ2-1	TGTGCCAGCAGTGTACCCCACTCGTCAGGGGGAAATAATGAGCAGTTCTTC	CASSVPHSSGGNNEQFF
TRBV4-1	NA	TRBD2	TRBJ2-1	TGCGCCAGCAGCCAAGAACTAGCGGGCGCTCCCCCCTACAATGAGCAGTTCTTC	CASSQELAGAPPYNEQFF
TRBV29-1	NA	TRBD2	TRBJ2-7	TGCAGCGTTGAAGATAGCTTGGGACTAACTGACGAGCAGTACTTC	CSVEDSLGLTDEQYF
TRBV30	NA	TRBD1	TRBJ1-5	TGTGCCTGGAGTGCCGACAGGGAAGTTCAGCCCCAGCATTTT	CAWSADREVQPQHF
TRBV10-3	once	NA	TRBJ1-1	TGTGCCATCAAGGAGGCCACTGAAGCTTTCTTT	CAIKEATEAFF
TRBV12-2	once	NA	TRBJ2-7	TGTGCAAGTCGCTTAGCAACCTTAGCCGATAGCTCCTACGAGCAGTACTTC	CASRLATLADSSYEQYF
TRBV5-6	NA	NA	TRBJ2-1	TGTGCCAGCAGTTTCCAACAGGGAAATGAGCAGTTCTTC	CASSFQQGNEQFF
TRBV30	NA	TRBD1	TRBJ2-1	TGTGCCTGGAGAGGGACAGGGGCGAATGAGCAGTTCTTC	CAWRGTGANEQFF
TRBV5-6	NA	NA	TRBJ1-1	TGTGCCAGCAGCCCATATCCGACAGGCTGGAACACTGAAGCTTTCTTT	CASSPYPTGWNTEAFF
TRBV28	NA	TRBD1	TRBJ1-2	TGTGCCAGCAGATACGCGGGACAGATCAACTATGGCTACACCTTC	CASRYAGQINYGYTF
TRBV4-1	NA	NA	TRBJ1-1	TGCGCCAGCAGCCAAGAACGGGGGACGGAAACTGAAGCTTTCTTT	CASSQERGTETEAFF
TRBV11-2	NA	NA	TRBJ2-2	TGTGCCAGCAGCTTACTTAGAACCGGGGAGCTGTTTTTT	CASSLLRTGELFF
TRBV28	NA	NA	TRBJ1-5	TGTGCCAGCAGATCTCCAGGGCCCCATCAGCCCCAGCATTTT	CASRSPGPHQPQHF
TRBV10-3	NA	NA	TRBJ2-4	TGTGCCATCAGTGAGGGGTCAGGAGCCAAAAACATTCAGTACTTC	CAISEGSGAKNIQYF
TRBV6-1	NA	TRBD1	TRBJ2-6	TGTGCCAGCAGTGAAGGGGACAGCCTTCTCTCTGGGGCCAACGTCCTGACTTTC	CASSEGDSLLSGANVLTF
TRBV15	NA	TRBD2	TRBJ2-7	TGTGCCACCAGCAGAGATCGGTTAGGGCTAGCGGGAGACGAGCAGTACTTC	CATSRDRLGLAGDEQYF
TRBV28	NA	NA	TRBJ2-1	TGTGCCAGCAGTTTCAGCACAGGCAATGAGCAGTTCTTC	CASSFSTGNEQFF
TRBV4-2	NA	TRBD1	TRBJ1-2	TGTGCCAGCAGCCAAGAGGGACAGGGAGGCTATGGCTACACCTTC	CASSQEGQGGYGYTF
TRBV6-5	NA	NA	TRBJ2-1	TGTGCCAGTCGGGGGGCCCAGGGAGGTGAGCAGTTCTTC	CASRGAQGGEQFF
TRBV6-1	once	TRBD1	TRBJ2-4	TGTGCCAGCAGTGCGGCAGGGGGTGGCAAAAACATTCAGTACTTC	CASSAAGGGKNIQYF
TRBV25-1	NA	TRBD2	TRBJ2-3	TGTGCCAGCAGTGAATCTGGGACTAGCGGGACCCTCCATACGCAGTATTTT	CASSESGTSGTLHTQYF
TRBV28	NA	TRBD1	TRBJ1-5	TGTGCCAGCAGTTTTTTCGATCCCTCTGACAGGGGCCCGAATCAGCCCCAGCATTTT	CASSFFDPSDRGPNQPQHF
TRBV5-6	NA	TRBD1	TRBJ2-1	TGTGCCAGCAGTTCCTGGACAGGGGGCAATGAGCAGTTCTTC	CASSSWTGGNEQFF
TRBV5-5	once	NA	TRBJ2-1	TGTGCCTCAGATAGACTAAACAATGAGCAGTTCTTC	CASDRLNNEQFF
TRBV27	NA	TRBD1	TRBJ1-1	TGTGCCAGCAGTTCGCCCCTGGGACAGTCTCTCCGCGGTACTTCATTT	CASSSPLGQSLRGTSF